A single sample gave rise to the 14 T cell receptor beta chains below, sequenced in a study of CD8+CD57+ T cells in acquired aplastic anemia. The template used for profiling TCR beta VDJ and CDR3 was genomic DNA. TCRdb passed the reads through MiXCR, listing each CDR3 protein once. The sample consists of just over 400,000 distinct CDR3 sequences, 65% to 80% of them appearing once. Material: sorted CD4+, CD8+, or CD8+CD57+ T cells (not recorded which) from PBMCs. The receptor set was obtained from a human donor in good health, serving as a control.

This chain connects TRBV10-1 to TRBJ2-7; 8 nucleotides line up with TRBD1. Germline values: CDR1 WNHNN, CDR2 SYGVQD (reference sequence). CDR3 size: 14 residues. J was trimmed by 12 bases and V by 4 bases; bases with no gene match: 14. The CDR3 reads CASSGGTGFRHLYF. DNA of the CDR3: TGCGCCAGCAGTGGTGGGACAGGTTTCCGCCACCTGTACTTC.

The V gene is TRBV6-5, the J gene TRBJ2-7; either TRBD1 or TRBD2 may fit D (5 bases each). Trimming removed 9 bases from V and 5 bases from J, with 14 bases in between. Germline loops: CDR1 MNHEY, CDR2 SVGAGI. The CDR3 runs to 12 residues. The CDR3 DNA follows: TGTGCCAGGGGACCGCCCGGGAACGAGCAGTACTTC. This codes for CARGPPGNEQYF.

This clonotype has at least ten counts. The rearrangement joins TRBV7-8 to TRBJ1-4; no definite D call. V lost 1 base, J lost 10 bases, and 7 bases lay in between. CDR1 and CDR2 from the germline V gene are SGHVS and FQNEAQ. CDR3 length: 12 amino acids. CDR3 nucleotides: TGTGCCAGCAGCTTAGAGCGCGTAAAACTGTTTTTT. This codes for CASSLERVKLFF.

The gene calls are TRBV19 and TRBJ1-2; D unresolved. Trimming stripped 5 bases from V and 2 bases from J, with 15 bases between. CDR3 length equals 15 residues. Looked up from germline, CDR1 is LNHDA and CDR2 is SQIVND (reference sequence). CDR3 coding DNA: TGTGCCAGTAGTTCCACAGCTAGCGGCAACTATGGCTACACCTTC. It translates to CASSSTASGNYGYTF.

This clonotype showed up many times. V is TRBV4-2 and J is TRBJ1-4; no reliable D call. Germline CDR1 reads LGHNA; CDR2 reads YNFKEQ. The V and J ends lost 0 bases and 8 bases respectively, with 7 bases between them. This CDR3 has 13 residues. The CDR3 region is CASSQERGEKLFF. The CDR3 bases are TGTGCCAGCAGCCAAGAGCGTGGGGAAAAACTGTTTTTT.

As regards this clonotype: In this CDR3 the conserved last residue, phenylalanine or tryptophan, is missing, so a read error is likely. The rearrangement links TRBV12-3 or TRBV12-4 to TRBJ2-6; the D is unclear. The CDR3 is 16 residues long. V was shortened by 6 bases and J by 0 bases, with 12 bases between the two germline ends. The CDR3 protein is CASSVSRHSGANVLTL. The CDR3 DNA is TGTGCCAGCAGCGTATCTCGGCACTCTGGGGCCAACGTCCTGACTCTC.

This clonotype was counted once. The CDR3 carries no conserved terminal phenylalanine or tryptophan, so it likely arises from a read error. Because the CDR3's place on the DNA is in doubt, the DNA is left out and the CDR3 is given as listed by TCRdb. The CDR3 protein is CASSLGRASYNSPLYS. V and J are TRBV7-3 and TRBJ1-6. Germline assignment: CDR1 SGHTA and CDR2 FQGTGA. The CDR3 region is 16 residues in length, termini included.

As concerns this clonotype: The CDR3 does not end in the conserved phenylalanine or tryptophan, so this is likely a read error. This sequence joins TRBV2 and TRBJ1-1; D call uncertain. The CDR3 is 13 amino acids. CDR1 and CDR2 from the germline V gene are SNHLY and FYNNEI. This CDR3 is CARSDTRNTEAFC. In DNA form, the CDR3 reads TGTGCCCGCAGTGACACAAGAAACACTGAAGCTTTCTGT.

The chain uses TRBV10-3 and TRBJ1-2; D ambiguous. Germline V lookup: CDR1 ENHRY, CDR2 SYGVKD. V was trimmed by 7 bases and J by 7 bases, leaving 10 bases between them. This CDR3 is built from 11 residues. CDR3 sequence: CAITVVVGYTF. The DNA for the CDR3 is TGTGCCATCACTGTCGTCGTTGGCTACACCTTC.

The chain carries TRBV9 and TRBJ2-2; TRBD1 matches 9 bases. J gave up 15 bases and V 2 bases, and 14 bases lay outside the gene matches. The V gene's germline CDR1 is SGDLS and CDR2 YYNGEE. The CDR3 totals 15 residues. The CDR3 DNA reads as TGTGCCAGCAGCGTGAGACAGGGGGGACTACAAGAGATGTTTTTT. Its protein is CASSVRQGGLQEMFF.

As for this clonotype: Germline and junction disagree at one end, which may indicate a read error. This sequence joins TRBV7-6 and TRBJ1-4, with D perhaps matching TRBD1 (5 bases). The CDR3 sequence is 14 residues long. Germline values: CDR1 SGHVS, CDR2 FNYEAQ. The CDR3 DNA reads as TGTGCCAGCACCCCCAGACAGAACTATGAAAAACTCTTTTTT. Translated: CASTPRQNYEKLFF.

The gene calls are TRBV25-1 and TRBJ1-6; a possible D gene is TRBD1 (6 bases). Germline V gene data show CDR1 as MGHDK and CDR2 as SYGVNS. CDR3 length: 16 amino acids. V was trimmed by 11 bases and J by 8 bases, leaving 25 bases between them. In nucleotides, the CDR3 is TGTGCCTGTACTAAGGCGACAGGACCATTAGATTCACCCCTCCACTTT. Its translation is CACTKATGPLDSPLHF.

This clonotype came up a few times. The CDR3 region has the DNA TGTGCCTGGAGCCCCGGGGAAGCACAGTACTTC. It codes for CAWSPGEAQYF. The genes are TRBV30 and TRBJ2-5; TRBD2 is a possible D gene (5 bases). The CDR3 contains 11 residues. Germline CDR1 and CDR2: GTSNPN and SVGIG (reference sequence). V lost 3 bases to trimming and J lost 11 bases, with 13 bases between them. The whole variable domain, remainder taken from reference TRBV30 and TRBJ2-5, is SQTIHQWPATLVQPVGSPLSLECTVEGTSNPNLYWYRQAAGRGLQLLFYSVGIGQISSEVPQNLSASRPQDRQFILSSKKLLLSDSGFYLCAWSPGEAQYFGPGTRLLVL.

About this clonotype itself: Because it lacks the conserved phenylalanine or tryptophan at the end, this CDR3 is likely a read error. It is unclear where the CDR3 begins or ends on the DNA, so no DNA is shown, and the CDR3 is as TCRdb lists it. The chain joins TRBV29-1 to TRBJ1-4; the table's D call of TRBD1 was not tested on the DNA. The CDR3 length is 12 residues, termini included. CDR1 is SQVTM, CDR2 ANQGSEA, per germline. This chain's CDR3 is CSVGGMINKRFS.